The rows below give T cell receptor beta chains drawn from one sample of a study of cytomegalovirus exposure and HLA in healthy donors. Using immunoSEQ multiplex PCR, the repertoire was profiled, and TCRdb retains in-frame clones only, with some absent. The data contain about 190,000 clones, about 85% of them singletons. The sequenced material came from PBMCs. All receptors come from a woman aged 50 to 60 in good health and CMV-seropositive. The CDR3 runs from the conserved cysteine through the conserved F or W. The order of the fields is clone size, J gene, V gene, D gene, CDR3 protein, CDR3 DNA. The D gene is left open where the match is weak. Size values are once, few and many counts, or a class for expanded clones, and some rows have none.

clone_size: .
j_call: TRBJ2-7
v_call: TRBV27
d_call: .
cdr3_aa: CASSFWQGRSYEQYF
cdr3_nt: TGTGCCAGCAGTTTCTGGCAGGGCCGCTCCTACGAGCAGTACTTC

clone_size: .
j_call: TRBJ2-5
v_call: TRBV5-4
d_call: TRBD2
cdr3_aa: CASSPVGGGAMETQYF
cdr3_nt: TGTGCCAGCAGCCCAGTTGGCGGGGGTGCAATGGAGACCCAGTACTTC

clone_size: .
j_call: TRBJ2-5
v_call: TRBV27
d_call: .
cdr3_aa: CASSLGVRFGETQYF
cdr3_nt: TGTGCCAGCAGTTTAGGAGTACGTTTTGGAGAGACCCAGTACTTC

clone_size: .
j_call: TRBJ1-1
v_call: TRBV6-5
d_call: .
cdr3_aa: CASSYRALDREAFF
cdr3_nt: TGTGCCAGCAGTTACAGGGCGCTCGACAGGGAAGCTTTCTTT

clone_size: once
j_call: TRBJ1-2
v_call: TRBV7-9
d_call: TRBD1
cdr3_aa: CASSLAPLRDRVSNYGYTF
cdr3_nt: TGTGCCAGCAGCTTAGCTCCCCTGAGGGACAGGGTTTCTAACTATGGCTACACCTTC

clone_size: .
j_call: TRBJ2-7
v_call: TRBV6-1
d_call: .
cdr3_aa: CASSKTDSYEQYF
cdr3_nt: TGTGCCAGCAGTAAAACAGACTCCTACGAGCAGTACTTC

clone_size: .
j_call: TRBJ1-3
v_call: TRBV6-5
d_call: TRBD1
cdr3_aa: CASSYAADRAGNTIYF
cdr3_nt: TGTGCCAGCAGTTACGCCGCCGACAGGGCCGGAAACACCATATATTTT

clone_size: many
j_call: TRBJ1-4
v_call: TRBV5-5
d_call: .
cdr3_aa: CASSLRTVTNEKLFF
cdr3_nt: TGTGCCAGCAGCTTGAGGACAGTGACTAATGAAAAACTGTTTTTT

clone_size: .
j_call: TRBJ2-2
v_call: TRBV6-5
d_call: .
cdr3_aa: CATRRADGELFF
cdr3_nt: TGTGCCACCCGCAGGGCGGACGGGGAGCTGTTTTTT

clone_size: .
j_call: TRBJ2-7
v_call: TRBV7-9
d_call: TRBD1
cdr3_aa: CASSLTGTGYEQYF
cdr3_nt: TGTGCCAGCAGCTTGACCGGGACAGGCTACGAGCAGTACTTC

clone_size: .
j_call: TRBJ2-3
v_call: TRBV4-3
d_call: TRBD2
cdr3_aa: CASSQGLAGGNTQYF
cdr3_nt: TGCGCCAGCAGCCAGGGACTAGCGGGGGGAAATACGCAGTATTTT

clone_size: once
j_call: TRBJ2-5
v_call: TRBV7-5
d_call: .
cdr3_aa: CARSPLDNRGHQETQYF
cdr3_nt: TGTGCCAGAAGCCCGCTTGACAACAGGGGACACCAAGAGACCCAGTACTTC

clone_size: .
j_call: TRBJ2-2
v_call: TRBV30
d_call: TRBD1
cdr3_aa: CAWSGDRGYTNTGELFF
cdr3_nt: TGTGCCTGGAGTGGGGACAGGGGCTATACGAACACCGGGGAGCTGTTTTTT

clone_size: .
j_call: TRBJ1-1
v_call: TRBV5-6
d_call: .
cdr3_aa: CASSSRGALNTEAFF
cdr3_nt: TGTGCCAGCAGCTCCCGTGGGGCGTTGAACACTGAAGCTTTCTTT

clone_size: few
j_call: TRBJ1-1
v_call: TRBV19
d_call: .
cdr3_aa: CASSQGQTEAFF
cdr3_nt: TGTGCCAGTAGTCAAGGACAAACTGAAGCTTTCTTT

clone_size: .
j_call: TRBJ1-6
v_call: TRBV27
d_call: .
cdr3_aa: CASSQGRGFTPLHF
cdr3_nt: TGTGCCAGCAGCCAAGGACGGGGGTTCACACCCCTCCACTTT

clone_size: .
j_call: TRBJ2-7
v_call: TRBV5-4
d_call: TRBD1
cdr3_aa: CASSFPGQQRYEQYF
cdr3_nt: TGTGCCAGCAGCTTTCCGGGACAGCAGAGGTACGAGCAGTACTTC

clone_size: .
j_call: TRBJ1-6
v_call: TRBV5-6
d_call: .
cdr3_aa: CASSLKPSSYNSPLHF
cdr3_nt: TGTGCCAGCAGCCTGAAACCGAGCTCCTATAATTCACCCCTCCACTTT

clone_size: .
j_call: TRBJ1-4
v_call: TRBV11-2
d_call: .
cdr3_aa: CASSLSGSEKLFF
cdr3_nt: TGTGCCAGCAGCTTGAGCGGGAGTGAAAAACTGTTTTTT

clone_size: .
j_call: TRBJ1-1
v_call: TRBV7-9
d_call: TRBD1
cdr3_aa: CASSPRGTGNTEAFF
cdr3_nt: TGTGCCAGCAGCCCTAGGGGGACAGGGAACACTGAAGCTTTCTTT

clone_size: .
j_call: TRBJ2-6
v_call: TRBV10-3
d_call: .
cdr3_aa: CAIKSSGANVLTF
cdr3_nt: TGTGCCATCAAGAGCTCTGGGGCCAACGTCCTGACTTTC

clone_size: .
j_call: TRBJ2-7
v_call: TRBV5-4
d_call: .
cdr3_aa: CASSPGGASFYEQYF
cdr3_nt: TGTGCCAGCAGCCCTGGGGGGGCGAGCTTCTACGAGCAGTACTTC

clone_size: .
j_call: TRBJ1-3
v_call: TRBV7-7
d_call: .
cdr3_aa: CASSLAAGPGNTIYF
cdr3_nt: TGTGCCAGCAGCTTAGCGGCGGGGCCCGGAAACACCATATATTTT

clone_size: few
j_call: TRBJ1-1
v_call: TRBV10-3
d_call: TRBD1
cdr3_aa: CATRQRTGGSENTEAFF
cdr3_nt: TGTGCCACCAGGCAGCGGACAGGGGGCTCGGAGAACACTGAAGCTTTCTTT

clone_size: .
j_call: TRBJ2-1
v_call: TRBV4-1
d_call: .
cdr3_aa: CASSRSWSTRGSEQFF
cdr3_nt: TGCGCCAGCAGCCGATCCTGGAGTACCCGGGGGTCGGAGCAGTTCTTC

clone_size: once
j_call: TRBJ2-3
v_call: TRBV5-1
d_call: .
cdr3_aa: CASSQEWGVSDTQYF
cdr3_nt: TGCGCCAGCAGCCAGGAATGGGGGGTCAGCGATACGCAGTATTTT

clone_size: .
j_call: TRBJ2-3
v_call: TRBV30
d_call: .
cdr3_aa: CAWSLGLRTVADTQYF
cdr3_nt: TGTGCCTGGAGCTTGGGTCTACGGACAGTTGCAGATACGCAGTATTTT

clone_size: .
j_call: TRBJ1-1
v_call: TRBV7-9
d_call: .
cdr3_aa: CASSSTGGTTEAFF
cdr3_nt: TGTGCCAGCAGCTCCACGGGGGGAACCACTGAAGCTTTCTTT

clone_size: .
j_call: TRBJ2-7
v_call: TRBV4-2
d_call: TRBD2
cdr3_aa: CASSQGLEWEQYF
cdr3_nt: TGTGCCAGCAGCCAGGGACTAGAGTGGGAGCAGTACTTC

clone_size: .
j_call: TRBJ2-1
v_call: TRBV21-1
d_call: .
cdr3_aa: CASSTPGQGADNEQFF
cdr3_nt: TGTGCCAGCAGCACACCGGGACAGGGGGCTGACAATGAGCAGTTCTTC

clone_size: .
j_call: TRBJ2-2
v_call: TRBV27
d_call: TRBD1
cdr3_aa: CASSPDRVTGELFF
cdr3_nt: TGTGCCAGCAGTCCCGACAGGGTCACCGGGGAGCTGTTTTTT

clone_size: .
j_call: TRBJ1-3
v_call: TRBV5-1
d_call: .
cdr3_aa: CASSLLNGRSGNTIYF
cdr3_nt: TGCGCCAGCAGCCTACTTAACGGTCGCTCTGGAAACACCATATATTTT

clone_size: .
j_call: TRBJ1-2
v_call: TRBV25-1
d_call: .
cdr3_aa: CASSDNRVNYGYTF
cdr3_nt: TGTGCCAGCAGTGACAACAGGGTCAACTATGGCTACACCTTC

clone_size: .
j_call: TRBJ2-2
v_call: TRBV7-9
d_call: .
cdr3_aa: CAGQEGYTGELFF
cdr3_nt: TGTGCCGGCCAGGAGGGATACACCGGGGAGCTGTTTTTT

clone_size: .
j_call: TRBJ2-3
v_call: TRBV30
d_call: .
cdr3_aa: CAWTSLGGGSTDTQYF
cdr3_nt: TGTGCCTGGACTTCCTTGGGGGGGGGCAGCACAGATACGCAGTATTTT

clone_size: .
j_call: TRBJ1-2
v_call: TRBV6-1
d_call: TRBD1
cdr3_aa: CASSPRTGWGGYTF
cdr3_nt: TGTGCCAGCAGTCCCAGGACAGGTTGGGGCGGCTACACCTTC

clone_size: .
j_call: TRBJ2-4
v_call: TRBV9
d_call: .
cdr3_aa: CASSLGLAKNIQYF
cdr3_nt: TGTGCCAGCAGCCTAGGACTAGCCAAAAACATTCAGTACTTC

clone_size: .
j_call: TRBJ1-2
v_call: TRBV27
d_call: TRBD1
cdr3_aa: CASSQTLTGFYGYTF
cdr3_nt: TGTGCCAGCAGTCAGACACTGACAGGGTTCTATGGCTACACCTTC

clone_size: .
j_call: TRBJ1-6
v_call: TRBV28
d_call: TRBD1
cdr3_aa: CASSRTDRGPNSPLHF
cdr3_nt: TGTGCCAGCAGCCGCACGGACAGGGGGCCAAATTCACCCCTCCACTTT

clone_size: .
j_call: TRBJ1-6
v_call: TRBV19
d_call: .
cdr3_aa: CASSAVSSYNSPLHF
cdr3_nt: TGTGCCAGTAGTGCAGTCAGCTCCTATAATTCACCCCTCCACTTT

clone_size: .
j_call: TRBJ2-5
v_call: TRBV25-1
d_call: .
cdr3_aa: CASSMGHRVTQYF
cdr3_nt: TGTGCCAGCAGCATGGGACACAGGGTGACCCAGTACTTC

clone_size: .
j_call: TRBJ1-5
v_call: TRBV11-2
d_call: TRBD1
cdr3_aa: CASSLDRARPQHF
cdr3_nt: TGTGCCAGCAGCCTAGACAGGGCCCGGCCCCAGCATTTT

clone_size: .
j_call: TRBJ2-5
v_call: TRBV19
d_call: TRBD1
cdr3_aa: CASRGRGQQETQYF
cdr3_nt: TGTGCCAGTAGAGGTAGGGGACAGCAAGAGACCCAGTACTTC

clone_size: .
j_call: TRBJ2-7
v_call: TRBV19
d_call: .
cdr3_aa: CASGWNTRVGEQYF
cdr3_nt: TGTGCCAGTGGATGGAATACCAGGGTAGGAGAGCAGTACTTC

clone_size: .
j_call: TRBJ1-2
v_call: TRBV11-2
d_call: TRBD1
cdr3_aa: CASSHQGGQHPF
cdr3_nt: TGTGCCAGCAGCCACCAGGGGGGACAGCATCCCTTC

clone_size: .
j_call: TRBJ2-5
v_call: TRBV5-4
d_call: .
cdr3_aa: CASSLESVQETQYF
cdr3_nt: TGTGCCAGCAGCTTGGAGAGTGTTCAAGAGACCCAGTACTTC

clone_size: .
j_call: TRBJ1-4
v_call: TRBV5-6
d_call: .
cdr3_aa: CASSFGQGGVGREKLFF
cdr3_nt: TGTGCCAGCAGCTTTGGGCAGGGTGGGGTTGGTCGAGAAAAACTGTTTTTT

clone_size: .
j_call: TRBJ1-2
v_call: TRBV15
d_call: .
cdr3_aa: CATSREEINLTARRSYGYTF
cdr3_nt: TGTGCCACCAGCAGAGAAGAAATCAATTTGACAGCTCGGCGTAGCTATGGCTACACCTTC

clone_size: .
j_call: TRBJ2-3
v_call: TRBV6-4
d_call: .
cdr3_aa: CASSRTGDTDTQYF
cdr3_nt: TGTGCCAGCAGCCGGACTGGTGACACAGATACGCAGTATTTT

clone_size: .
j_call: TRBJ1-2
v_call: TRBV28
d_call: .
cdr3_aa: CASSSPAGRLYGYTF
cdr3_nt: TGTGCCAGCAGTTCCCCCGCTGGCAGACTCTATGGCTACACCTTC

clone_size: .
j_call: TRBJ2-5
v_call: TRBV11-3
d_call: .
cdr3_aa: CASSLVGEETQYF
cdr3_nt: TGTGCCAGCAGCTTAGTGGGAGAGGAGACCCAGTACTTC

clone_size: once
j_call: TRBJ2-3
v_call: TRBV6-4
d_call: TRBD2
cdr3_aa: CASSASGGAGHTQYF
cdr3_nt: TGTGCCAGCAGTGCTAGCGGGGGGGCCGGGCATACGCAGTATTTT

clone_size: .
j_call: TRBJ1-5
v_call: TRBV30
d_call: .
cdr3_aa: CAWSVTGNQPQHF
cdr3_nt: TGTGCCTGGAGTGTAACCGGGAATCAGCCCCAGCATTTT

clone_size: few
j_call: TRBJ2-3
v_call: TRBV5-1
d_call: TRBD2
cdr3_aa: CASSTRTSGGAKDTQYF
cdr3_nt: TGCGCCAGCAGCACCCGGACTAGCGGGGGGGCCAAAGATACGCAGTATTTT

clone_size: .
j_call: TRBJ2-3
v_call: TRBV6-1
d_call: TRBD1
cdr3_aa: CASRRTGGTDTQYF
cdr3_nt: TGTGCCAGCAGGCGGACAGGCGGAACAGATACGCAGTATTTT

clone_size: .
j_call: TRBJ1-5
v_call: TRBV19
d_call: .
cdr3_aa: CASSLKLRQPQHF
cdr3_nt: TGTGCCAGTAGTTTGAAGTTGCGTCAGCCCCAGCATTTT